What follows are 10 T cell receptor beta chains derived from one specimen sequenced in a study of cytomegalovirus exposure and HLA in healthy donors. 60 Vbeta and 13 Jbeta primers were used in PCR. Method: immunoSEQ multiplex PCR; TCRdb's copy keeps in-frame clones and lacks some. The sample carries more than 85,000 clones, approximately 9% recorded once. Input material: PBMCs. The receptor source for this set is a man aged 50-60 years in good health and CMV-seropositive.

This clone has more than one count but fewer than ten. The CDR3 coding sequence is TGCGCCAGCAGCCAAGACAGGGCAACTAATGAAAAACTGTTTTTT. Protein: CASSQDRATNEKLFF. The V and J genes are TRBV4-1 and TRBJ1-4; D may be TRBD1 (5 bases). V gave up 0 bases and J gave up 0 bases, with 5 bases separating them. The CDR3 sequence is 15 residues long. The germline V gene has CDR1 MGHRA and CDR2 YSYEKL.

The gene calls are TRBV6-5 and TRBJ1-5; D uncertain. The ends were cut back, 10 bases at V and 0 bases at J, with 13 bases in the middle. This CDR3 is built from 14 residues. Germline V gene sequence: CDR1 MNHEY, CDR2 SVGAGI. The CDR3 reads CATSLAYSNQPQHF. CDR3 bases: TGTGCCACCTCTTTGGCTTATAGCAATCAGCCCCAGCATTTT.

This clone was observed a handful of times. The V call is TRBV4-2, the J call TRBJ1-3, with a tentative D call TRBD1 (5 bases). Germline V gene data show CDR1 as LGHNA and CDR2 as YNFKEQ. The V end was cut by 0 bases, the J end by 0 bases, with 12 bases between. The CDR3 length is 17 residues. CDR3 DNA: TGTGCCAGCAGCCAAGAAGCGACAGCCTCCTCTGGAAACACCATATATTTT. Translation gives CASSQEATASSGNTIYF.

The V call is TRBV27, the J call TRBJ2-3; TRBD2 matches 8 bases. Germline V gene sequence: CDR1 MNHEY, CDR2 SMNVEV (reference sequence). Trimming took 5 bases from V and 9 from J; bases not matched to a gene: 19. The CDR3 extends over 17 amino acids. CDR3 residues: CASSPERAGAPARTQYF. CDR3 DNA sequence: TGTGCCAGCAGTCCCGAAAGAGCGGGAGCCCCGGCCCGGACGCAGTATTTT.

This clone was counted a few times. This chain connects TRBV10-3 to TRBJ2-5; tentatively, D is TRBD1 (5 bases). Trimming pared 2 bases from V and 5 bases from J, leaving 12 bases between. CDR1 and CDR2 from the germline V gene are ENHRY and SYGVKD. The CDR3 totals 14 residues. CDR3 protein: CAISERGIQETQYF. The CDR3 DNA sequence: TGTGCCATCAGTGAGAGGGGTATCCAGGAGACCCAGTACTTC.

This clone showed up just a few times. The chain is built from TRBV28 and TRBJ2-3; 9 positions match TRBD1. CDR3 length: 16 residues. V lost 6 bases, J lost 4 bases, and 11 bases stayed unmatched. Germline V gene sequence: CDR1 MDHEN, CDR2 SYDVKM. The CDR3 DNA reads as TGTGCCAGCAGGATGTACGGGACAGGGAGATCAGATACGCAGTATTTT. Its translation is CASRMYGTGRSDTQYF.

Written as DNA, the CDR3 is TGTGCCAGCAGCTTGGACGGACAGGGTAATTCACCCCTCCACTTT. Its translation: CASSLDGQGNSPLHF. V usage is TRBV11-3 and J usage is TRBJ1-6; 8 nucleotides match TRBD1. V dropped 3 bases and J dropped 6; count of bases not matched to a gene: 4. Looked up from germline, CDR1 is SGHNT and CDR2 is YENEEA. CDR3 length equals 15 residues.

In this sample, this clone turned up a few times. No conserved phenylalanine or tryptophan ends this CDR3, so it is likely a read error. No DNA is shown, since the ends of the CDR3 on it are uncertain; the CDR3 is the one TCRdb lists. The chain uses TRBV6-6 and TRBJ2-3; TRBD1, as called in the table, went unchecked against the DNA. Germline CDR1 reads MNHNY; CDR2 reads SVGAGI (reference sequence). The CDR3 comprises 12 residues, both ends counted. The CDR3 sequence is CASSPDRGGLRS.

The CDR3 DNA is TGTGCCAGCAGTTTTCAGGGGGCGCGAGTAGAAGATACGCAGTATTTT. It yields the protein CASSFQGARVEDTQYF. V is TRBV27 and J is TRBJ2-3, with 8 positions matching TRBD1. The CDR3 is 16 amino acids. Germline V gene lookup returns CDR1 MNHEY and CDR2 SMNVEV (reference sequence). The ends lost 3 bases at V and 5 bases at J; junction bases unmatched: 10.

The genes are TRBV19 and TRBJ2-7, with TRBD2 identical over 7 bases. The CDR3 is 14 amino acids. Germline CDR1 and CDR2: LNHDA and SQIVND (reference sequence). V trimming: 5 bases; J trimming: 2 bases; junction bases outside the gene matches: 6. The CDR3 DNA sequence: TGTGCCAGTAGTGGGGAGGGCCGGACCTACGAGCAGTACTTC. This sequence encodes CASSGEGRTYEQYF.